Only a few counts were recorded for the clone carrying this TCR beta chain. The data were obtained in a study of read filtering for tumor transcriptome and immune sequencing. This CDR3 region has 16 residues. The V end was cut by 6 bases, the J end by 0 bases, with 15 bases between. Germline V lookup: CDR1 MNHNY, CDR2 SVGAGI (reference sequence). From approximately 400 ng of RNA, a library with molecular barcoded alpha/delta and beta/gamma adaptors was made. In TCRdb, the reads were re-called with MiXCR into one record per CDR3 protein. The sample carries around 38,000 distinct CDR3 sequences, around 15% recorded once.

Specimen: a population of CD138-negative cells sorted from bone marrow. The V call is TRBV6-6, the J call TRBJ1-3; tentative D call: TRBD1 (5 bases). The clonotype was recovered from a donor aged 40 or over with multiple myeloma. CDR3 coding DNA: TGTGCCAGCAGAACGGTGGGGCCCGCCTCTGGAAACACCATATATTTT. Translated: CASRTVGPASGNTIYF.